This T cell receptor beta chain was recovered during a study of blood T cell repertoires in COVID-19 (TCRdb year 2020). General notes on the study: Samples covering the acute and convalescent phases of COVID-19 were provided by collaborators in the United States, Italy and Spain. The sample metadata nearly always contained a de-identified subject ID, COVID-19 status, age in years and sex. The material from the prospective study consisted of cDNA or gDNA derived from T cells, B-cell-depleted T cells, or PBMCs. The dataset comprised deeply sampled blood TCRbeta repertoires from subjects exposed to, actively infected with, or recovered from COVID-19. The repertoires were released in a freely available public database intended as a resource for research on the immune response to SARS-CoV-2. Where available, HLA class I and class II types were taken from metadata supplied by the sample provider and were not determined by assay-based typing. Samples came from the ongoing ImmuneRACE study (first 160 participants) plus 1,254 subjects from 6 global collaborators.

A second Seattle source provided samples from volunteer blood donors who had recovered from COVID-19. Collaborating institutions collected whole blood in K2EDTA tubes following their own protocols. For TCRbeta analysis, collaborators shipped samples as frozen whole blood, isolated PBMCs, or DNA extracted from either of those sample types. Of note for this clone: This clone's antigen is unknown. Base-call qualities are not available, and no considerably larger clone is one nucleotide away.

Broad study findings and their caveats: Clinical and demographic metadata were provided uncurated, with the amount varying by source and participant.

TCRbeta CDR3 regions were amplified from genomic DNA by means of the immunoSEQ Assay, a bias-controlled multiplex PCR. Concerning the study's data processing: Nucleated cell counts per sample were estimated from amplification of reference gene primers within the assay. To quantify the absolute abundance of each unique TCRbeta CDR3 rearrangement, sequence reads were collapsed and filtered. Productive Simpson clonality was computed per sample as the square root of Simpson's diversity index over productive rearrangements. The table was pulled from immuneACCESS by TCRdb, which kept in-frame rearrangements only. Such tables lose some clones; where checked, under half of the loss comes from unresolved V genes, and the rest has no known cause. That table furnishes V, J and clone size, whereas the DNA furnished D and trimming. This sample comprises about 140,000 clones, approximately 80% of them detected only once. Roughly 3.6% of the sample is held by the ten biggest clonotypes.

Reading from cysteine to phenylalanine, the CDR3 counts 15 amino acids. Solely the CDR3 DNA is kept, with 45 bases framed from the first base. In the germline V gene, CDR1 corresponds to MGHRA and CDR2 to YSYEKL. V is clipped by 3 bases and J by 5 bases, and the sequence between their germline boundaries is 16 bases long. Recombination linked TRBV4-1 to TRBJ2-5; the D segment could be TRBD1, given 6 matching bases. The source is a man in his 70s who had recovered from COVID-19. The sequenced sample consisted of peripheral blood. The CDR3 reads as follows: CASSHWLRTDETQYF. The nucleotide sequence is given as TGCGCCAGCAGCCATTGGCTTCGGACAGATGAGACCCAGTACTTC.